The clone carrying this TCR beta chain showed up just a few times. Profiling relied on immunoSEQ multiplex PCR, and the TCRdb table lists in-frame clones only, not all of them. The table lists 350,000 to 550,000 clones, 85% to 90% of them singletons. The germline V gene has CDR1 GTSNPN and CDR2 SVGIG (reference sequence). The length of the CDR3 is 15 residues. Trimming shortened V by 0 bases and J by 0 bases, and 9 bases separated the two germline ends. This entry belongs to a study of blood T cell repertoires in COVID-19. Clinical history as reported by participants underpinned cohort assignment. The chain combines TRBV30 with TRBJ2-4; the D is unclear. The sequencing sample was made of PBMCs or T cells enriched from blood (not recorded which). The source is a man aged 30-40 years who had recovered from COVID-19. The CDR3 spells CAWSVPLLAKNIQYF. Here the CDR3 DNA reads TGTGCCTGGAGTGTGCCCCTATTAGCCAAAAACATTCAGTACTTC. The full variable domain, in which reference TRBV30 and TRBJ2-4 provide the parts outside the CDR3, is SQTIHQWPATLVQPVGSPLSLECTVEGTSNPNLYWYRQAAGRGLQLLFYSVGIGQISSEVPQNLSASRPQDRQFILSSKKLLLSDSGFYLCAWSVPLLAKNIQYFGAGTRLSVL.